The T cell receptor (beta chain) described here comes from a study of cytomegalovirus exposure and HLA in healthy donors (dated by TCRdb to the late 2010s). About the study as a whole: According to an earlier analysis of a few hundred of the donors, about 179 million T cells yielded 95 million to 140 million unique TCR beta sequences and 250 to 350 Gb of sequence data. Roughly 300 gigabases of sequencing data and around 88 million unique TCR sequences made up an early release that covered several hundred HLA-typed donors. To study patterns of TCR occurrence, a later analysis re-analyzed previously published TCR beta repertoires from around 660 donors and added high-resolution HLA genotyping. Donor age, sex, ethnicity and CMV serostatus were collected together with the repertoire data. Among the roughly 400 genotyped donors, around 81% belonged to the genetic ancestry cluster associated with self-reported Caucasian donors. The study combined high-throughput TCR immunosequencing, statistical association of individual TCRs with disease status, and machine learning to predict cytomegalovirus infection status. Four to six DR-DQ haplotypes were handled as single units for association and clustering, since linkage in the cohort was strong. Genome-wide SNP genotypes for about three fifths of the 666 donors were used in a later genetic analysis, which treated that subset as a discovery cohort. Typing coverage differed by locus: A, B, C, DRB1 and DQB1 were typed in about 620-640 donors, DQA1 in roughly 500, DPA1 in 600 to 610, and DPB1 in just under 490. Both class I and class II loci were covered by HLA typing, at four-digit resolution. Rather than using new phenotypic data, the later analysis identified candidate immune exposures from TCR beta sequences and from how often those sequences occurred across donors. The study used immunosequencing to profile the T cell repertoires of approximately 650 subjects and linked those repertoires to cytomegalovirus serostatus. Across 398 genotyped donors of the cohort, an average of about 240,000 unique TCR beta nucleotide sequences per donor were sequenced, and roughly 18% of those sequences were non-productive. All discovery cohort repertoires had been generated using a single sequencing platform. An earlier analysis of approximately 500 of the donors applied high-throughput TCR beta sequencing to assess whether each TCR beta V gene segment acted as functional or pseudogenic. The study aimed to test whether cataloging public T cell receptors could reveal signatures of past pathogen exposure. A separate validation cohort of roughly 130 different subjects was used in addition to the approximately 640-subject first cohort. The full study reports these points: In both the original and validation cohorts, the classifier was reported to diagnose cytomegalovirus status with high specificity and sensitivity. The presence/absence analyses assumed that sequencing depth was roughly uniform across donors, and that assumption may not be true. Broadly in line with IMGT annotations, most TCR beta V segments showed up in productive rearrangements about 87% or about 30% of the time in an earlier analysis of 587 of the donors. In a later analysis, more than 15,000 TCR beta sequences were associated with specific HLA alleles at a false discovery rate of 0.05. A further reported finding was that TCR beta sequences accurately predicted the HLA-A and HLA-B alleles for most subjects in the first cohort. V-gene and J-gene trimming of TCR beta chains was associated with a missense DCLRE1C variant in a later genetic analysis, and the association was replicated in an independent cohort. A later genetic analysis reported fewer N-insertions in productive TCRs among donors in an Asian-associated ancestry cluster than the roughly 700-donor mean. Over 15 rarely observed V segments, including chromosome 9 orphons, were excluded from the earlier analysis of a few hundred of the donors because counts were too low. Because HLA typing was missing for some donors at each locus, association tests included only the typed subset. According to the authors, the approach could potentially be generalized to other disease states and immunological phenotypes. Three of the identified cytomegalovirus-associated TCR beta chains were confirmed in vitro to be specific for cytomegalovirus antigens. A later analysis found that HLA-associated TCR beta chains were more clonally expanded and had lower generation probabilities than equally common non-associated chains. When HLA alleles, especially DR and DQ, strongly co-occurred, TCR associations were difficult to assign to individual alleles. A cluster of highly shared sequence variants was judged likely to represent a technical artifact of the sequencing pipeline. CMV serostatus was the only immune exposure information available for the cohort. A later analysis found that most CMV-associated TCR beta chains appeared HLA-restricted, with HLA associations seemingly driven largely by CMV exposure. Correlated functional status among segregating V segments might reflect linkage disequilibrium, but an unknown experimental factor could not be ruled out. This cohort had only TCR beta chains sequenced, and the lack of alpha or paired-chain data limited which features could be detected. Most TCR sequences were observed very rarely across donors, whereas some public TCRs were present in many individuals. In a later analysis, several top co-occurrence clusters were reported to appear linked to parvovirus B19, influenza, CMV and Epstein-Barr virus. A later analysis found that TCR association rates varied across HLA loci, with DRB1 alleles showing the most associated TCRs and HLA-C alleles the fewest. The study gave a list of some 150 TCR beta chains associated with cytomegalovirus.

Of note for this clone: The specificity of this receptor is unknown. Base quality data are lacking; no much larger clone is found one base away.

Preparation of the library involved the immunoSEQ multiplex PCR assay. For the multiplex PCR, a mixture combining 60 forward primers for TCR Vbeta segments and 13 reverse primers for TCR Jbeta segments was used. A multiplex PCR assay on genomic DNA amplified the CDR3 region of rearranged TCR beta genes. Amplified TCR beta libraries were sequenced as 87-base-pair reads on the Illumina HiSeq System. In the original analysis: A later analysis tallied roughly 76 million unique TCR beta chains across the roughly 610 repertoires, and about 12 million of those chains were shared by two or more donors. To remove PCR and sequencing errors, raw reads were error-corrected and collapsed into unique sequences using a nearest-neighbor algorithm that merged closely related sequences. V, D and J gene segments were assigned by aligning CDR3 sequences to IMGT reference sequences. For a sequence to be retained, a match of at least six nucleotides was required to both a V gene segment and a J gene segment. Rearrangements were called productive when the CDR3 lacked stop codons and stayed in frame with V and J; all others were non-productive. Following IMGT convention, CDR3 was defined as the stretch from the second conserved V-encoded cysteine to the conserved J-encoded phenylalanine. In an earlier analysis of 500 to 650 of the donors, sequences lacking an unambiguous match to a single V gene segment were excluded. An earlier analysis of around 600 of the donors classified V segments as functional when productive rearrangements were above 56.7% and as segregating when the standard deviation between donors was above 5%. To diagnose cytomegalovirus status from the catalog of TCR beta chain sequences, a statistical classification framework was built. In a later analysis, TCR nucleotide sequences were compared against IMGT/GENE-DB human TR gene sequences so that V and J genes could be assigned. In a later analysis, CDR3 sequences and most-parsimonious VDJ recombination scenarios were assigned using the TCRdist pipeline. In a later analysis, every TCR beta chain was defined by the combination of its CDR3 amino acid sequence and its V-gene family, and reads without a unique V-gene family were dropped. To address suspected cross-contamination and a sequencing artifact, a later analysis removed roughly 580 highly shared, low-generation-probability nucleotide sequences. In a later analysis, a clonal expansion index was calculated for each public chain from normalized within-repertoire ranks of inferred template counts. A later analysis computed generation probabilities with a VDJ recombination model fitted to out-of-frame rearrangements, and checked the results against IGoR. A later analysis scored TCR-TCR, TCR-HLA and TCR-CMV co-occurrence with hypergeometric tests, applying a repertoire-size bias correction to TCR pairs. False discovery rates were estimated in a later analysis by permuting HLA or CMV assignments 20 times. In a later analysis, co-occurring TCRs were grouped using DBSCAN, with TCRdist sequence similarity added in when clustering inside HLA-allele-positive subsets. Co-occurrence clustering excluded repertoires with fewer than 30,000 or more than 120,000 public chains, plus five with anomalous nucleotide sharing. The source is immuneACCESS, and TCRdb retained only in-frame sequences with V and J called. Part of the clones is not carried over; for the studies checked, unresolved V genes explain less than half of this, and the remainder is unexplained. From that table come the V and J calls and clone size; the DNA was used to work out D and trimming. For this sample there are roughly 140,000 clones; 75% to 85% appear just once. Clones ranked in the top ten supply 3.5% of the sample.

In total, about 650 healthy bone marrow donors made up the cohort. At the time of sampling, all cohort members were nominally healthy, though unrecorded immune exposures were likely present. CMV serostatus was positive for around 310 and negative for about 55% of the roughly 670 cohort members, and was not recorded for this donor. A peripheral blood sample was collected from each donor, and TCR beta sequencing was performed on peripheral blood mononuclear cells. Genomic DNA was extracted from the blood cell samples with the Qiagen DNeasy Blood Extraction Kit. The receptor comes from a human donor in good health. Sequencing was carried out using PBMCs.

Here the CDR3 is given as CASSGDRGKTGELFF. Here is the DNA: TGTGCCAGCAGTGGGGACAGGGGAAAAACCGGGGAGCTGTTTTTT. Recombination joined TRBV2 with TRBJ2-2, with 10 bases aligning to TRBD1. Reading from cysteine to phenylalanine, the CDR3 counts 15 amino acids. Only the CDR3 DNA stays, 45 bases, in frame from base 1. Trimming accounts for 4 bases at V and 5 bases at J, while the number of junction bases matched to no gene is 4. Looking up the germline V gene yields CDR1 SNHLY and CDR2 FYNNEI.